These T cell receptor beta chains were read from a single sample in a study of metastatic and nonmetastatic thyroid tumors. MiXCR reprocessed the PCR reads for TCRdb. Of some 16,000 clones listed, roughly 26% were seen once; the top ten hold about 13%. Sequencing was performed on tumor tissue. These receptors all come from a male donor with papillary thyroid cancer or a benign thyroid nodule (not recorded which). Some clones in this sample may be carry-over from other donors' samples. Both conserved end residues are part of each CDR3. Each record gives: D gene, V gene, J gene, clone size, CDR3 DNA, CDR3 protein. A D gene is named only where the DNA matches it firmly. Clone size is shown for a subset of rows, as once, few, many or a class of expanded clone.

d_gene: TRBD1
v_gene: TRBV3-1
j_gene: TRBJ1-5
abundance: NA
CDR3nt: TGTGCCAGCAGCCAGGGGTACAGGGGTCTACAGCCCCAGCATTTT
CDR3aa: CASSQGYRGLQPQHF

d_gene: TRBD2
v_gene: TRBV20-1
j_gene: TRBJ2-1
abundance: many
CDR3nt: TGCAGTGCCCCGGGACTAGCGGGGTACAATGAGCAGTTCTTC
CDR3aa: CSAPGLAGYNEQFF

d_gene: TRBD1
v_gene: TRBV7-3
j_gene: TRBJ2-5
abundance: many
CDR3nt: TGTGCCAGCAGCGCTTGGGCCAGGGGGGAGACCCAGTACTTC
CDR3aa: CASSAWARGETQYF

d_gene: NA
v_gene: TRBV12-3/TRBV12-4
j_gene: TRBJ2-7
abundance: NA
CDR3nt: TGTGCCAGCAGTTTGCTAGGCAGTCCAGGGGAGCAGTACTTC
CDR3aa: CASSLLGSPGEQYF

d_gene: NA
v_gene: TRBV12-5
j_gene: TRBJ2-2
abundance: many
CDR3nt: TGTGCTAGTGGTTTTGAAGACGGGAGAGGGACCGGGGAGCTGTTTTTT
CDR3aa: CASGFEDGRGTGELFF

d_gene: TRBD1
v_gene: TRBV11-3
j_gene: TRBJ1-1
abundance: many
CDR3nt: TGTGCCAGCAGCTCTGCGACCGGGACAGGGGACACTGAAGCTTTCTTT
CDR3aa: CASSSATGTGDTEAFF

d_gene: TRBD1
v_gene: TRBV2
j_gene: TRBJ1-5
abundance: NA
CDR3nt: TGTGCCAGCAGTGCCCGGACAGGGCTCCGACAGCCCCAGCATTTT
CDR3aa: CASSARTGLRQPQHF

d_gene: NA
v_gene: TRBV12-3/TRBV12-4
j_gene: TRBJ2-1
abundance: few
CDR3nt: TGTGCCAGCAGTCGATCCAATGAGCAGTTCTTC
CDR3aa: CASSRSNEQFF

d_gene: NA
v_gene: TRBV14
j_gene: TRBJ1-1
abundance: NA
CDR3nt: TGTGCCAGCAGCCAAGACAGGGGGAACACTGAAGCTTTCTTT
CDR3aa: CASSQDRGNTEAFF

d_gene: NA
v_gene: TRBV2
j_gene: TRBJ2-7
abundance: NA
CDR3nt: TGTGCCAGCAGTCCTCGGACAGGAGGGCAGGGCCACGAGCAGTACTTC
CDR3aa: CASSPRTGGQGHEQYF

d_gene: NA
v_gene: TRBV4-1
j_gene: TRBJ1-3
abundance: many
CDR3nt: TGCGCCAGCAGCCCGCAGGGTTCTGGAAACACCATATATTTT
CDR3aa: CASSPQGSGNTIYF

d_gene: TRBD1
v_gene: TRBV4-1
j_gene: TRBJ2-2
abundance: NA
CDR3nt: TGCGCCAGCAGCCAAGCAGGGACAGGGGTAACCGGGGAGCTGTTTTTT
CDR3aa: CASSQAGTGVTGELFF